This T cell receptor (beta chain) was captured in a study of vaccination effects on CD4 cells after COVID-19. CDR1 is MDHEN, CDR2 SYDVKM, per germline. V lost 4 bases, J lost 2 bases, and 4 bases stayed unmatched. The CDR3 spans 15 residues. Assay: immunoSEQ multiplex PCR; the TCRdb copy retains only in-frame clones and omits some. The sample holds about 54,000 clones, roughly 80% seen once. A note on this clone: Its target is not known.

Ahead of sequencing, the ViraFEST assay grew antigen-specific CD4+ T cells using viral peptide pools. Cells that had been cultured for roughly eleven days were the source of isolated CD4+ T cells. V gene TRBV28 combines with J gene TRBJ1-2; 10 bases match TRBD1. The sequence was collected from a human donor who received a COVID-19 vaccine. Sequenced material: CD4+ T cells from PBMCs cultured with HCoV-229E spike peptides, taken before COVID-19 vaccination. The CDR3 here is CASSSPGQGNYGYTF. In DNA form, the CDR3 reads TGTGCCAGCAGTTCCCCGGGACAGGGGAACTATGGCTACACCTTC.